The 21 T cell receptor beta chains reported below all come from one sample, sequenced in a study of shared clonotypes between healthy human individuals. Data came from immunoSEQ multiplex PCR; TCRdb stores just in-frame clones and leaves some out. This sample yields 2 million or so clones, of which roughly 95% are seen a single time; approximately 0.13% belongs to the top ten. The specimen was naive CD4+ T cells sorted from blood. As to subset: CD45RA+ positively selected. The receptors here all came from a man younger than 35 in good health.

With regard to this clone: Other DNA sequences in this sample translate to the same CDR3. The chain employs TRBV29-1 and TRBJ2-1, with D uncertain. The V and J ends lost 1 base and 0 bases respectively, with 10 bases between them. This CDR3 is built from 15 residues. Germline V gives CDR1 SQVTM, CDR2 ANQGSEA. CDR3 DNA: TGCAGCGTTGAAGGGACCCCCAGCTCCTACAATGAGCAGTTCTTC. Its translation is CSVEGTPSSYNEQFF.

The gene calls are TRBV2 and TRBJ2-2; D gene unclear. This CDR3 comprises 13 residues. Trimming cost V 4 bases and J 5 bases, with 8 bases left between them. Germline lookup yields CDR1 SNHLY and CDR2 FYNNEI. The chain's CDR3 is CASSGRRTGELFF. CDR3 coding DNA: TGTGCCAGCAGTGGTAGGAGAACCGGGGAGCTGTTTTTT.

Only a few counts were recorded for this clone. The chain is built from TRBV19 and TRBJ1-3; D is perhaps TRBD1 (6 bases). Trimming left V 4 bases short and J 3 bases short, with 10 bases between. In germline, CDR1 is LNHDA, CDR2 SQIVND (reference sequence). CDR3 length equals 14 residues. CDR3 protein: CASSTTGFGNTIYF. The CDR3 DNA reads as TGTGCCAGTAGTACAACAGGGTTTGGAAACACCATATATTTT.

The chain joins TRBV6-4 to TRBJ2-3; D is undetermined. The V gene lost 6 bases and the J gene lost 4 bases, with 11 bases spanning the gap. Germline CDR1 and CDR2: MRHNA and SNTAGT. The CDR3 has 13 amino acids. CDR3 nucleotides: TGTGCCAGCAGCTCCCTGGGATCAGATACGCAGTATTTT. Its translation: CASSSLGSDTQYF.

Concerning this clone: The sample contains more than one DNA sequence encoding this CDR3. The rearrangement joins TRBV5-4 to TRBJ2-7; weak D call: TRBD1 (5 bases). Trimming cost V 0 bases and J 3 bases, with 10 bases left between them. The germline V gene encodes CDR1 SGHNT and CDR2 YYREEE (reference sequence). The CDR3 sequence is 14 residues long. As DNA, the CDR3 is TGTGCCAGCAGCTTGGGGGGCCTAATCTACGAGCAGTACTTC. Translating gives CASSLGGLIYEQYF.

The chain couples TRBV19 to TRBJ1-4, with 7 bases matching TRBD1. This CDR3 region has 15 residues. V shed 4 bases and J 4 bases; nucleotides not matched to a gene: 6. The germline V gene encodes CDR1 LNHDA and CDR2 SQIVND (reference sequence). CDR3 sequence: CASSRTGQSNEKLFF. DNA for the CDR3: TGTGCCAGTAGTAGGACGGGACAGAGTAATGAAAAACTGTTTTTT.

In this sample, this clone turned up once. The V call is TRBV7-2, the J call TRBJ2-3, with D perhaps TRBD1 or TRBD2 (6 bases each). The V end was cut by 1 base, the J end by 7 bases, with 15 bases between. The CDR3 spans 15 residues. Germline lookup yields CDR1 SGHTA and CDR2 FQGNSA. For the CDR3, the DNA is TGTGCCAGCAGCTTAGGGTTAACAGGGAGGAATACGCAGTATTTT. Encoded protein: CASSLGLTGRNTQYF.

V usage is TRBV4-1 and J usage is TRBJ2-5, with D perhaps TRBD1 (5 bases). From germline, CDR1 is MGHRA and CDR2 YSYEKL. The V end lost 4 bases, the J end lost 4 bases, and 10 bases lay between the germline ends. This CDR3 is built from 13 residues. CDR3 residues: CASSLGAGETQYF. CDR3 in DNA: TGCGCCAGCAGCCTAGGGGCTGGAGAGACCCAGTACTTC.

This clone was detected once. The genes are TRBV19 and TRBJ1-1; D may be TRBD1 (5 bases). Trimming shortened V by 3 bases and J by 9 bases, and 20 bases separated the two germline ends. The CDR3 covers 15 residues. Germline V gene lookup returns CDR1 LNHDA and CDR2 SQIVND (reference sequence). The CDR3 region is CASSIGLFGTSQAFF. The CDR3 DNA follows: TGTGCCAGTAGTATTGGCCTGTTCGGGACCAGTCAAGCTTTCTTT.

The chain couples TRBV7-2 to TRBJ2-1; D ambiguous. The CDR3 covers 14 residues. Trimming took 4 bases from V and 6 from J, leaving 13 bases between them. Germline CDR1 and CDR2: SGHTA and FQGNSA. The CDR3 is CASSSTTYINEQFF. As DNA, the CDR3 is TGTGCCAGCAGCTCCACCACATATATCAATGAGCAGTTCTTC.

The chain recombines TRBV29-1 with TRBJ1-1; tentative D call: TRBD1 (5 bases). Germline CDR1 reads SQVTM; CDR2 reads ANQGSEA. V lost 4 bases, J lost 2 bases, and 14 bases lay in between. This CDR3 comprises 14 residues. The CDR3 coding sequence is TGCAGCGTTGGGGCCAGGGCAGAAAACACTGAAGCTTTCTTT. Translation gives CSVGARAENTEAFF.

The chain recombines TRBV7-2 with TRBJ2-7; 10 bases map to TRBD2. V lost 1 base, J lost 3 bases, and 9 bases stayed unmatched. The CDR3 sequence is 17 residues long. Germline V gene data show CDR1 as SGHTA and CDR2 as FQGNSA. CDR3 residues: CASSLEASGRAGYEQYF. The CDR3 DNA reads TGTGCCAGCAGCTTAGAAGCGAGCGGGAGGGCCGGCTACGAGCAGTACTTC. Using reference TRBV7-2 and TRBJ2-7 for the parts outside the CDR3, the full variable domain is GAGVSQSPSNKVTEKGKDVELRCDPISGHTALYWYRQSLGQGLEFLIYFQGNSAPDKSGLPSDRFSAERTGGSVSTLTIQRTQQEDSAVYLCASSLEASGRAGYEQYFGPGTRLTVT.

The chain employs TRBV9 and TRBJ1-4, with 9 bases that match TRBD1. Trimming removed 4 bases from V and 7 bases from J; junction bases left unmatched: 11. The germline gives CDR1 SGDLS, CDR2 YYNGEE. The CDR3 is 16 residues long. DNA of the CDR3: TGTGCCAGCAGCATCTCACAGGGGGCGCCTAGTGAAAAACTGTTTTTT. This gives the protein CASSISQGAPSEKLFF.

The chain is built from TRBV4-3 and TRBJ1-6; 8 bases map to TRBD1. Germline CDR1 and CDR2: LGHNA and YSLEER. The CDR3 extends over 15 amino acids. V shed 3 bases, J shed 10 bases, and the junction held 8 bases outside the gene matches. The DNA for the CDR3 is TGCGCCAGCAGCCAGTCTCGGACAGGGCCGTCACCCCTCCACTTT. Encoded protein: CASSQSRTGPSPLHF.

J is TRBJ1-4 and V is TRBV25-1, with 8 positions matching TRBD1. Trimming at V came to 8 bases and at J to 1 base, leaving 3 bases not matched to a gene. In germline, CDR1 is MGHDK, CDR2 SYGVNS. The CDR3 contains 14 residues. The CDR3 loop is CASGRGQTNEKLFF. CDR3 coding DNA: TGTGCCAGCGGCAGGGGGCAAACTAATGAAAAACTGTTTTTT. The complete variable domain, with remaining parts taken from reference TRBV25-1 and TRBJ1-4, reads EADIYQTPRYLVIGTGKKITLECSQTMGHDKMYWYQQDPGMELHLIHYSYGVNSTEKGDLSSESTVSRIRTEHFPLTLESARPSHTSQYLCASGRGQTNEKLFFGSGTQLSVL.

The genes are TRBV5-1 and TRBJ2-7; D is ambiguous. The V end was cut by 2 bases, the J end by 2 bases, with 11 bases between. CDR1 and CDR2 from the germline V gene are SGHRS and YFSETQ. The CDR3 is 14 amino acids. CDR3: CASSLVATTYEQYF. The CDR3 DNA reads TGCGCCAGCAGCTTAGTGGCCACGACCTACGAGCAGTACTTC.

This sequence joins TRBV2 and TRBJ1-4, with D possibly matching TRBD1 (5 bases). V was cut by 1 base and J by 8 bases, with 14 bases left in between. This CDR3 spans 15 amino acids. Germline CDR1 is SNHLY and CDR2 is FYNNEI. The chain's CDR3 is CASSEVDSWIEKLFF. The DNA for the CDR3 is TGTGCCAGCAGTGAAGTCGACAGTTGGATCGAAAAACTGTTTTTT. Full variable domain (remainder filled in from reference TRBV2 and TRBJ1-4): EPEVTQTPSHQVTQMGQEVILRCVPISNHLYFYWYRQILGQKVEFLVSFYNNEISEKSEIFDDQFSVERPDGSNFTLKIRSTKLEDSAMYFCASSEVDSWIEKLFFGSGTQLSVL.

This clone appeared a single time. This rearrangement joins TRBV30 to TRBJ2-7, with a weak D call TRBD1 (5 bases). CDR1 and CDR2 from the germline V gene are GTSNPN and SVGIG (reference sequence). V was shortened by 2 bases and J by 2 bases, with 10 bases between the two germline ends. The CDR3 spans 13 residues. The CDR3 region has the DNA TGTGCCTGGAGTTACAGGAGTACCTACGAGCAGTACTTC. Its protein product is CAWSYRSTYEQYF.

The rearrangement joins TRBV6-6 to TRBJ2-1; 8 bases fit TRBD1. Germline values: CDR1 MNHNY, CDR2 SVGAGI (reference sequence). With 5 bases clipped from V and 7 bases from J, the junction kept 10 bases outside the gene matches. The CDR3 spans 15 residues. CDR3 loop: CASSPRTGKVNEQFF. The CDR3, as DNA: TGTGCCAGCAGTCCCCGGACAGGGAAGGTGAATGAGCAGTTCTTC.

The chain has TRBV18 and TRBJ1-2; D gene unclear. The CDR3 totals 11 residues. Germline V gene lookup returns CDR1 KGHSH and CDR2 LQKENI. V was trimmed by 4 bases and J by 6 bases, leaving 6 bases between them. CDR3 loop: CASSRGDGYTF. CDR3 nucleotides: TGTGCCAGCTCACGCGGCGATGGCTACACCTTC.

The V call is TRBV6-1, the J call TRBJ2-5, with D uncertain. The V gene lost 5 bases and the J gene lost 0 bases, with 7 bases spanning the gap. The CDR3 runs 13 residues. From germline, CDR1 is MNHNS and CDR2 SASEGT. The CDR3 DNA is TGTGCCAGCAGTTTGACAAACCAAGAGACCCAGTACTTC. As protein: CASSLTNQETQYF.